This entry describes one TCR beta chain. Every donor provided one heparinised blood draw, which averaged approximately 100 mL. Expressed TCRB transcripts got sequenced, as all isolated RNA was reverse transcribed. About 3.57 million reads, on average, came from each naive, central memory and regulatory T cell sample. The method was immunoSEQ multiplex PCR; TCRdb's version includes in-frame clones alone and lacks a portion of them. The top ten clones hold around 0.02% of a sample with 350,000 to 400,000 clones, more than 13% of them seen once. This entry comes from a study of beta chain features in type 1 diabetes. V was pared by 6 bases and J by 2 bases, with 8 bases of the junction left unmatched. Germline V CDR1 and CDR2: SNHLY, FYNNEI. CDR3 length equals 15 residues.

This receptor was identified in a woman between 18 and 29 years old in good health. Material: naive CD4+ T cells from blood. V is TRBV2 and J is TRBJ2-5; 8 bases agree with TRBD1. Here the CDR3 reads CASRGLQGAQETQYF. As DNA, the CDR3 is TGTGCCAGCAGGGGACTTCAGGGGGCTCAAGAGACCCAGTACTTC.